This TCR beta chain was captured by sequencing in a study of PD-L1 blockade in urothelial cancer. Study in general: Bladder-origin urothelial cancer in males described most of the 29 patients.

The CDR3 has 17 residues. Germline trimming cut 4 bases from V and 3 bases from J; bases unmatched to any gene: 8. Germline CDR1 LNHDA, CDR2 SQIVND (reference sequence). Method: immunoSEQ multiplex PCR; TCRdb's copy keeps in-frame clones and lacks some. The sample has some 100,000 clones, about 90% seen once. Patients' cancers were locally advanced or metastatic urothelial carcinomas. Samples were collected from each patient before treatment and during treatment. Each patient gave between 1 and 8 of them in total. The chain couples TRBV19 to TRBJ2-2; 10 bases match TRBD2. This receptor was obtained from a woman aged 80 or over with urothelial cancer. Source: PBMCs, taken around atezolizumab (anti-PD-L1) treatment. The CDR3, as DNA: TGTGCCAGTAGTAACCCGACTAGCGGGTCTTACACCGGGGAGCTGTTTTTT. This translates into CASSNPTSGSYTGELFF. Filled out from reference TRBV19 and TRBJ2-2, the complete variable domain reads DGGITQSPKYLFRKEGQNVTLSCEQNLNHDAMYWYRQDPGQGLRLIYYSQIVNDFQKGDIAEGYSVSREKKESFPLTVTSAQKNPTAFYLCASSNPTSGSYTGELFFGEGSRLTVL.